Only one count was recorded for the clone carrying this TCR beta chain. With random hexamers, reverse transcription was performed on about 0.5 to 1 ug of RNA. Amplification of TCR beta CDR3 across 54 Vbeta and 13 Jbeta was performed with immunoSEQ multiplex PCR. TCRdb re-called the immunoSEQ multiplex PCR reads with MiXCR, one entry per CDR3 protein. This sample has 120,000 or so distinct CDR3 sequences, with nearly 96% found just once. These data belong to a study of CD8 T cells in Susac syndrome. The CDR3 spans 16 residues. Germline CDR1 is SGHRS and CDR2 is YFSETQ. V lost 4 bases to trimming and J lost 4 bases; unmatched junction nucleotides: 10.

Sequenced input: CD4+ T cells from PBMCs. The clonotype was recovered from a human donor with Susac syndrome. V gene TRBV5-1 combines with J gene TRBJ1-4; 7 bases are a match to TRBD1. The CDR3 loop is CASSPGIGTDNEKLFF. CDR3 nucleotides: TGCGCCAGCAGCCCGGGAATCGGGACAGATAATGAAAAACTGTTTTTT.